One and the same sample provided the 25 T cell receptor beta chains below, sequenced in a study of T cell changes during pregnancy in multiple sclerosis (dated by TCRdb to between 2017 and 2020). Library construction relied on the immunoSEQ multiplex PCR assay. The table comes from immuneACCESS by way of TCRdb, which keeps in-frame sequences with V and J called. Part of the clones is missing from these tables; in studies checked, under half for an unresolved V gene and the rest for unknown reasons. The table for this sample lists tens of thousands of clones; 90% of them were counted only once. The top ten clonotypes cover just over 3% of the sample. The material sequenced was CD8+ T cells from peripheral blood mononuclear cells, taken before pregnancy. The receptors stem from a female donor with multiple sclerosis, enrolled in a pregnancy study.

The rearrangement joins TRBV4-3 to TRBJ2-7; D remains unclear. The CDR3 is made up of 15 amino acids. Germline loops: CDR1 LGHNA, CDR2 YSLEER. Trimming shortened V by 1 base and J by 2 bases, and 12 bases separated the two germline ends. The CDR3 region has the DNA TGCGCCAGCAGCCAAGGAGACGGAGCTACCTACGAGCAGTACTTC. Amino acids: CASSQGDGATYEQYF.

The genes are TRBV11-2 and TRBJ2-7; possible D gene TRBD2, 6 bases. CDR3 length: 14 residues. The germline V gene has CDR1 SGHAT and CDR2 FQNNGV. V dropped 0 bases and J dropped 0 bases, with 6 bases sitting between them. This chain's CDR3 is CASSLERGSYEQYF. The DNA for the CDR3 is TGTGCCAGCAGCTTAGAGCGGGGCTCCTACGAGCAGTACTTC.

This chain uses TRBV12-5 with TRBJ2-5; D uncertain. The CDR3 has 14 residues. Germline V gives CDR1 LGHNT, CDR2 FRNRAP. Trimming pared 4 bases from V and 1 base from J, leaving 10 bases between. The chain's CDR3 is CASGSPPSQETQYF. The CDR3 DNA reads TGTGCTAGTGGTTCTCCGCCCAGCCAAGAGACCCAGTACTTC.

The rearrangement joins TRBV7-6 to TRBJ2-7, with 8 bases aligning to TRBD2. The germline V gene encodes CDR1 SGHVS and CDR2 FNYEAQ. The CDR3 extends over 14 amino acids. V dropped 4 bases and J dropped 3; count of bases not matched to a gene: 5. CDR3 sequence reads: CASSSGGNRYEQYF. CDR3 DNA: TGTGCCAGCAGCTCGGGGGGGAACCGCTACGAGCAGTACTTC.

The chain recombines TRBV2 with TRBJ2-3, with 7 nucleotides matching TRBD2. The CDR3 totals 17 residues. The junction had 12 bases not matched to a gene; V was cut back by 2 bases and J by 4 bases. Germline V gives CDR1 SNHLY, CDR2 FYNNEI. The CDR3 here is CASSEYRNLAAADTQYF. The CDR3 DNA is TGTGCCAGCAGTGAATACAGAAACCTAGCGGCCGCAGATACGCAGTATTTT.

The chain recombines TRBV7-9 with TRBJ1-1; D unclear. Germline assignment: CDR1 SEHNR and CDR2 FQNEAQ (reference sequence). The CDR3 covers 15 residues. Deletions cut 5 bases from V and 3 bases from J, with 16 bases between. Here the CDR3 reads CASSPSPTPDTEAFF. The CDR3 coding sequence is TGTGCCAGCAGCCCGTCCCCGACTCCTGACACTGAAGCTTTCTTT.

The V and J genes are TRBV19 and TRBJ2-5, with D maybe TRBD1 (6 bases). Trimming removed 3 bases at V and 1 base at J, with 12 bases between. This CDR3 is built from 15 residues. The V gene's germline CDR1 is LNHDA and CDR2 SQIVND (reference sequence). Here the CDR3 reads CASSIQGSPQETQYF. CDR3 in DNA: TGTGCCAGTAGTATCCAGGGGTCGCCCCAAGAGACCCAGTACTTC. Combining the CDR3 with reference TRBV19 and TRBJ2-5 gives the whole variable domain DGGITQSPKYLFRKEGQNVTLSCEQNLNHDAMYWYRQDPGQGLRLIYYSQIVNDFQKGDIAEGYSVSREKKESFPLTVTSAQKNPTAFYLCASSIQGSPQETQYFGPGTRLLVL.

The chain is built from TRBV4-1 and TRBJ2-2; tentative D call: TRBD2 (5 bases). CDR3 size: 17 residues. CDR1 and CDR2 from the germline V gene are MGHRA and YSYEKL. V lost 3 bases and J lost 7, with 21 bases in between. In DNA form, the CDR3 reads TGCGCCAGCAGCCAGCGCCCTCCGGGCGAGGGAAGCGGGGAGCTGTTTTTT. Protein sequence: CASSQRPPGEGSGELFF.

The V and J genes are TRBV7-8 and TRBJ2-2; 8 bases agree with TRBD2. This CDR3 comprises 15 residues. Germline V gene lookup returns CDR1 SGHVS and CDR2 FQNEAQ. V shed 1 base and J 5 bases; nucleotides not matched to a gene: 3. The CDR3 sequence: CASSLVTGGTGELFF. The CDR3 region has the DNA TGTGCCAGCAGCTTAGTCACGGGGGGGACCGGGGAGCTGTTTTTT.

This chain joins TRBV6-1 and TRBJ1-5; D might be TRBD1 (5 bases). This CDR3 is 14 amino acids long. The germline V gene encodes CDR1 MNHNS and CDR2 SASEGT. The V and J ends lost 4 bases and 3 bases respectively, with 10 bases between them. This CDR3 reads CASSATGNNQPQHF. CDR3 coding DNA: TGTGCCAGCAGTGCTACAGGCAACAATCAGCCCCAGCATTTT.

The CDR3 loop reads CASSDTGFGNEQFF. In DNA, the CDR3 is TGTGCCAGCAGTGATACAGGCTTCGGCAATGAGCAGTTCTTC. The genes are TRBV6-4 and TRBJ2-1, with D possibly being TRBD1 (5 bases). Germline CDR1 is MRHNA and CDR2 is SNTAGT. Trimming stripped 3 bases from V and 6 bases from J, with 12 bases between. The CDR3 extends over 14 amino acids.

The chain recombines TRBV11-2 with TRBJ2-4; 7 nucleotides line up with TRBD2. The CDR3 extends over 14 amino acids. The germline V gene encodes CDR1 SGHAT and CDR2 FQNNGV. The J segment lost 8 bases and the V segment lost 3 bases, leaving 7 bases of the junction unmatched. CDR3 protein: CASSFGQGGDIQYF. The CDR3 DNA reads as TGTGCCAGCAGCTTTGGGCAGGGAGGGGACATTCAGTACTTC.

The chain carries TRBV4-3 and TRBJ2-5; TRBD1 aligns across 8 bases. Trimming cost V 4 bases and J 4 bases; bases outside gene matches: 8. Germline V CDR1 and CDR2: LGHNA, YSLEER. This CDR3 has 15 residues. The CDR3 nucleotides are TGCGCCAGCAGCCTAACTGCAGGGGGCGTAGAGACCCAGTACTTC. Protein product: CASSLTAGGVETQYF.

The gene calls are TRBV13 and TRBJ1-4; 7 positions match TRBD1. Germline CDR1 is PRHDT and CDR2 is FYEKMQ (reference sequence). CDR3 size: 14 residues. Trimming removed 4 bases from V and 8 bases from J; junction bases left unmatched: 7. The CDR3 DNA reads as TGTGCCAGCAGCTCTGGGACAGATGGGGAAAAACTGTTTTTT. Translating it yields CASSSGTDGEKLFF.

V is TRBV4-3 and J is TRBJ2-3; a possible D gene is TRBD1 (5 bases). CDR3 length: 16 residues. Deletions cut 4 bases from V and 1 base from J, with 15 bases between. Germline lookup yields CDR1 LGHNA and CDR2 YSLEER. CDR3 residues: CASSPAWAGRTDTQYF. DNA of the CDR3: TGCGCCAGCAGCCCAGCTTGGGCAGGGCGCACAGATACGCAGTATTTT.

The chain couples TRBV7-8 to TRBJ2-1, with D uncertain. The CDR3 contains 16 residues. The germline V gene has CDR1 SGHVS and CDR2 FQNEAQ. V was cut by 4 bases and J by 2 bases, with 15 bases left in between. The DNA for the CDR3 is TGTGCCAGCAGCTCCCCGTCCGAGACTGCCTACAATGAGCAGTTCTTC. It translates to CASSSPSETAYNEQFF.

The CDR3 region is CASSLYRGYTEAFF. In DNA form, the CDR3 reads TGCGCCAGCAGCCTGTACAGGGGATACACTGAAGCTTTCTTT. V and J are TRBV5-1 and TRBJ1-1; 7 bases line up with TRBD1. This CDR3 is 14 amino acids long. Per the germline V gene, CDR1 is SGHRS and CDR2 is YFSETQ. V trimming: 4 bases; J trimming: 3 bases; junction bases outside the gene matches: 6.

This chain uses TRBV6-5 with TRBJ1-3, with TRBD1 matching over 7 bases. V lost 6 bases, J lost 4 bases, and 9 bases stayed unmatched. CDR1 MNHEY and CDR2 SVGAGI come from the germline V gene. This CDR3 region has 15 residues. CDR3 coding DNA: TGTGCCAGCAGCCCGGTGGCAGGGGGAGGAAACACCATATATTTT. This codes for CASSPVAGGGNTIYF.

This clone is termed medium-sized. V is TRBV11-2 and J is TRBJ2-7; D perhaps matches TRBD1 (5 bases). V gave up 1 base and J gave up 3 bases, with 7 bases separating them. This CDR3 spans 13 amino acids. Germline V gene lookup returns CDR1 SGHAT and CDR2 FQNNGV. As DNA, the CDR3 is TGTGCCAGCAGCTTAGTCCAGGGCTACGAGCAGTACTTC. Translation gives CASSLVQGYEQYF.

This chain connects TRBV11-2 to TRBJ1-3; D remains ambiguous. V lost 8 bases, J lost 3 bases, and 8 bases lay in between. CDR1 is SGHAT, CDR2 FQNNGV, per germline. The CDR3 has 12 residues. CDR3 coding DNA: TGTGCCAGCTTTTCTGTTGGAAACACCATATATTTT. Its protein product is CASFSVGNTIYF.

This sequence joins TRBV4-3 and TRBJ1-3, with no clear D. The ends were cut back, 0 bases at V and 0 bases at J, with 12 bases in the middle. The length of the CDR3 is 17 residues. The germline gives CDR1 LGHNA, CDR2 YSLEER. In DNA, the CDR3 is TGCGCCAGCAGCCAAGATTTGGATCAGCGCTCTGGAAACACCATATATTTT. Its translation: CASSQDLDQRSGNTIYF.

V gene TRBV9 combines with J gene TRBJ2-2; 9 positions match TRBD1. Germline assignment: CDR1 SGDLS and CDR2 YYNGEE. This CDR3 region has 16 residues. V gave up 3 bases and J gave up 1 base; unmatched junction bases: 4. The CDR3 bases are TGTGCCAGCAGCGGGACAGGGGAAGGGAACACCGGGGAGCTGTTTTTT. Its protein product is CASSGTGEGNTGELFF.

V and J are TRBV9 and TRBJ2-2; D ambiguous. V lost 0 bases, J lost 2 bases, and 8 bases lay in between. Per germline, CDR1 SGDLS and CDR2 YYNGEE. The CDR3 totals 15 residues. This chain's CDR3 is CASSVANRNTGELFF. CDR3 nucleotide sequence: TGTGCCAGCAGCGTAGCTAACAGAAACACCGGGGAGCTGTTTTTT. Drawing the rest from reference TRBV9 and TRBJ2-2, the complete variable domain is DSGVTQTPKHLITATGQRVTLRCSPRSGDLSVYWYQQSLDQGLQFLIQYYNGEERAKGNILERFSAQQFPDLHSELNLSSLELGDSALYFCASSVANRNTGELFFGEGSRLTVL.

The chain recombines TRBV5-1 with TRBJ2-7; 8 nucleotides agree with TRBD1. The CDR3 runs 14 residues. CDR1 and CDR2 (germline): SGHRS, YFSETQ. Unmatched junction bases numbered 4, after V lost 0 bases and J lost 5 bases. CDR3 in DNA: TGCGCCAGCAGCTTGGGACAGGGGAGCAACGAGCAGTACTTC. This encodes CASSLGQGSNEQYF.

This chain uses TRBV9 with TRBJ2-7, with D maybe TRBD2 (6 bases). The V gene lost 4 bases and the J gene lost 0 bases, with 11 bases spanning the gap. Germline V gene data show CDR1 as SGDLS and CDR2 as YYNGEE. The CDR3 extends over 14 amino acids. The CDR3, as DNA: TGTGCCAGCAGCCCGCGGGGCCGCTCCTACGAGCAGTACTTC. This sequence encodes CASSPRGRSYEQYF.